The 5 T cell receptor delta chains below come from one sample, sequenced in a study of gamma-delta T cells after stem cell transplantation. TCRdb reprocessed the RT-PCR reads through CATT. The sample carries about 2,800 delta-chain clones, 2.7% recorded once. The sample was gamma-delta T cells. Every receptor here comes from a human donor. It is not recorded whose cells these are; they may come from a transplant donor.

A word on this clone: This probably arose from a read error, given a far larger clone one base away. This specimen includes other DNA sequences encoding the same CDR3. The chain links TRDV2 to TRDJ3, with TRDD3 matching over 12 bases. The germline V gene encodes CDR1 GEAIGNYY and CDR2 EKD. This CDR3 is built from 19 residues. The CDR3, as DNA: TGTGCCTGTGACACAATACTGGGGGATACCTCCTGGGACACCCGGCAGATGTTTTTC. This codes for CACDTILGDTSWDTRQMFF.

On this clone itself: A far larger clone differs by one base, so this is likely a read error. The chain has TRDV2 and TRDJ1; no clear D. The CDR3 extends over 14 amino acids. Germline V gene data show CDR1 as GEAIGNYY and CDR2 as EKD. The CDR3 sequence is CACGTVGLTDKLIF. The CDR3 DNA follows: TGTGCCTGTGGCACCGTGGGCCTAACCGATAAACTCATCTTT.

By sample fraction, this clone is medium-sized. The sample contains more than one DNA sequence encoding this CDR3. V gene TRDV2 combines with J gene TRDJ1, with TRDD3 matching 12 bases. The germline gives CDR1 GEAIGNYY, CDR2 EKD. This CDR3 comprises 21 residues. The trim removed 3 bases at V and 0 bases at J, leaving 19 bases unmatched. CDR3 protein: CACDQYWGIPTQASNTDKLIF. The CDR3 region has the DNA TGTGCCTGTGACCAATACTGGGGGATACCCACGCAAGCATCCAACACCGATAAACTCATCTTT.

This clone ranks as large (0.1 to 1%). Other DNA sequences in this specimen translate into the identical CDR3. The rearrangement uses TRDV2 and TRDJ1; TRDD3 is a possible D gene (5 bases). Germline V gene sequence: CDR1 GEAIGNYY, CDR2 EKD. The length of the CDR3 is 17 residues. V was pared by 3 bases and J by 0 bases, with 19 bases between. The CDR3 region has the DNA TGTGCCTGTGACCCTCTAACCCGGGGGTCGAACACCGATAAACTCATCTTT. It encodes CACDPLTRGSNTDKLIF.

This clone was observed a handful of times. The J gene is TRDJ2, the V gene TRDV2; 8 nucleotides match TRDD3. With V trimmed by 3 bases and J by 0 bases, 2 bases remained unmatched. The CDR3 has 15 residues. Looked up from germline, CDR1 is GEAIGNYY and CDR2 is EKD. The CDR3 nucleotides are TGTGCCTGTGACTTACTGGGGGCTTTGACAGCACAACTCTTCTTT. It encodes CACDLLGALTAQLFF.